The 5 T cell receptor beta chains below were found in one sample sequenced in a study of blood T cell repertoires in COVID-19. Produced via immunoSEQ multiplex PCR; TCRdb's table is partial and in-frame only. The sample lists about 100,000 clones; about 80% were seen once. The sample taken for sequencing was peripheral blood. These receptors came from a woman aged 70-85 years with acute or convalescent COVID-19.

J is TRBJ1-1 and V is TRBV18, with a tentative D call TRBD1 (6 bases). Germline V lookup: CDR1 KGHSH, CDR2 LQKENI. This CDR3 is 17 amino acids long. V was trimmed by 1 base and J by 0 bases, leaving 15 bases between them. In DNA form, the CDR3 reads TGTGCCAGCTCACCACGGGGCGGGGGGCGAGTGAACACTGAAGCTTTCTTT. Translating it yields CASSPRGGGRVNTEAFF. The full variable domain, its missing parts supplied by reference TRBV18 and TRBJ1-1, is NAGVMQNPRHLVRRRGQEARLRCSPMKGHSHVYWYRQLPEEGLKFMVYLQKENIIDESGMPKERFSAEFPKEGPSILRIQQVVRGDSAAYFCASSPRGGGRVNTEAFFGQGTRLTVV.

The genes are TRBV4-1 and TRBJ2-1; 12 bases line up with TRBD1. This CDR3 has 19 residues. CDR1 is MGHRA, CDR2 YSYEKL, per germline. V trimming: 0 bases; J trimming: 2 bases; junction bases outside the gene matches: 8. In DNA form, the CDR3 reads TGCGCCAGCAGCCAAGAAGGGACAGGGGGCCGCGGCCCCTACAATGAGCAGTTCTTC. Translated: CASSQEGTGGRGPYNEQFF.

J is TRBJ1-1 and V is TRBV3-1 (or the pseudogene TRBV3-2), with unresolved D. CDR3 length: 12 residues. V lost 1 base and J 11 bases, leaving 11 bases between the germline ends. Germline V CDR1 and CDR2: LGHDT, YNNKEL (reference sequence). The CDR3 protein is CASSQGASEAFF. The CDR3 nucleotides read TGTGCCAGCAGCCAAGGAGCGTCAGAGGCTTTCTTT.

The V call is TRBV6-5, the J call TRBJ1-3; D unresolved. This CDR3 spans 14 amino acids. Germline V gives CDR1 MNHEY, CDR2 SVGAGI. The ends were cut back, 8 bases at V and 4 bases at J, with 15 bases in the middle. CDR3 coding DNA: TGTGCCAGCTCAAGGGTGGAGGACGGAAACACCATATATTTT. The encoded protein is CASSRVEDGNTIYF.

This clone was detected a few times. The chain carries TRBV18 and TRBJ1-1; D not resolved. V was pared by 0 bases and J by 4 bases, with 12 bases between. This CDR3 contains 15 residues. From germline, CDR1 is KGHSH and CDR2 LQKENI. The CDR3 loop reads CASSPPRVSSTEAFF. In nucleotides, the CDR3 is TGTGCCAGCTCACCACCGAGGGTGTCGAGCACTGAAGCTTTCTTT. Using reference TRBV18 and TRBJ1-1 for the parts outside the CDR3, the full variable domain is NAGVMQNPRHLVRRRGQEARLRCSPMKGHSHVYWYRQLPEEGLKFMVYLQKENIIDESGMPKERFSAEFPKEGPSILRIQQVVRGDSAAYFCASSPPRVSSTEAFFGQGTRLTVV.